The T cell receptor beta chain described here comes from a study of tumor-infiltrating lymphocytes in localized non-small cell lung cancer. Study-wide results and limits: Available tissue quantity limited TCR sequencing to a patient subset.

Trimming cost V 7 bases and J 3 bases; bases outside gene matches: 6. CDR3 length: 14 residues. Germline lookup yields CDR1 LNHDA and CDR2 SQIVND (reference sequence). This clone was counted between two and nine times. Antigen specificity is unknown. The method was immunoSEQ multiplex PCR; TCRdb's version includes in-frame clones alone and lacks a portion of them. The sample contains over 15,000 clones, 69% of which appear only once. Specimen: lung tumor tissue. This TCR derives from a human donor with non-small cell lung cancer. The V call is TRBV19, the J call TRBJ2-3; TRBD2 agrees at 8 bases. The CDR3: CASKSGSITDTQYF. CDR3 DNA: TGTGCCAGTAAAAGCGGGAGCATTACAGATACGCAGTATTTT. Full variable domain (outside the CDR3, taken from reference TRBV19 and TRBJ2-3): DGGITQSPKYLFRKEGQNVTLSCEQNLNHDAMYWYRQDPGQGLRLIYYSQIVNDFQKGDIAEGYSVSREKKESFPLTVTSAQKNPTAFYLCASKSGSITDTQYFGPGTRLTVL.